Below, 2 T cell receptor beta chains from the same sample are listed, as sequenced in a study of cytomegalovirus exposure and HLA in healthy donors. The PCR made use of 60 Vbeta and 13 Jbeta primers. The protocol was immunoSEQ multiplex PCR, while the TCRdb copy is restricted to in-frame clones and leaves out a portion. The table has 60,000 or so clones, approximately 80% seen once. Material: PBMCs. The receptors originated from a woman aged 40 to 49 in good health and CMV-seropositive.

On this clone itself: An end of the junction differs from the germline gene, which may be a read error. V usage is TRBV7-9 and J usage is TRBJ1-3; D perhaps matches TRBD1 (6 bases). This CDR3 is built from 18 residues. Germline values: CDR1 SEHNR, CDR2 FQNEAQ (reference sequence). Written as DNA, the CDR3 is TGTTCCAGCAGCTTAGGGGTCAGGGGAAGGGTTACTGGAAACACCATATATTTT. It translates to CSSSLGVRGRVTGNTIYF.

V and J are TRBV5-1 and TRBJ2-1, with TRBD2 matching over 12 bases. CDR1 and CDR2 (germline): SGHRS, YFSETQ. The CDR3 loop spans 16 amino acids. Trimming at V came to 0 bases and at J to 6 bases, leaving 4 bases not matched to a gene. The CDR3 nucleotides are TGCGCCAGCAGCTTGGGGACTAGCGGGGTTGGCAATGAGCAGTTCTTC. Translated, it gives CASSLGTSGVGNEQFF.